One sample yielded the 4 T cell receptor beta chains listed below, sequenced in a study of T cells after yellow fever vaccination. TCRdb re-derived calls from the 5' RACE reads in MiXCR, one entry per CDR3 protein. The sample has a few hundred thousand distinct CDR3 sequences, approximately 9% seen once; the top ten hold around 17%. The starting material was PBMCs, obtained on the day of the first yellow fever vaccination. The origin of the receptors is a man younger than 35 who received the YFV17D yellow fever vaccine.

This chain links TRBV5-1 with TRBJ2-7; TRBD1 aligns across 9 bases. There are 16 residues in the CDR3. The V gene's germline CDR1 is SGHRS and CDR2 YFSETQ. V shed 4 bases, J shed 4 bases, and the junction held 12 bases outside the gene matches. The DNA of the CDR3 is TGCGCCAGCAGCCCGGCCTCGGACAGGGGATCTTACGAGCAGTACTTC. Residues: CASSPASDRGSYEQYF.

The sample holds a few counts of this clonotype. The gene calls are TRBV5-5 and TRBJ2-2, with TRBD2 matching over 9 bases. The V gene end was trimmed by 7 bases and the J gene end by 6 bases; junction bases not matched to a gene: 7. Germline V lookup: CDR1 SGHKS, CDR2 YYEKEE (reference sequence). This CDR3 has 14 amino acids. This CDR3 is CASAGTSLSGELFF. The CDR3 DNA reads TGTGCCAGCGCCGGGACTAGCCTTTCCGGGGAGCTGTTTTTT.

Turning to this clonotype: The junction and the germline gene differ at one end; a read error may be behind it. The chain uses TRBV4-3 and TRBJ2-1; no firm D call. The CDR3 is made up of 14 amino acids. CDR1 is LGHNA, CDR2 YSLEER, per germline. The CDR3: CPSSQDRWLNEQFF. The CDR3 DNA reads as TGCCCCAGCAGCCAAGATCGCTGGCTCAATGAGCAGTTCTTC.

CDR3 DNA sequence: TGCGCCAGCAGCTCCCGGGACAGCCCTTCGGGGACCCAGTACTTC. Its protein is CASSSRDSPSGTQYF. The chain has TRBV5-1 and TRBJ2-5, with 7 bases lining up with TRBD1. Germline loops: CDR1 SGHRS, CDR2 YFSETQ. V trimming: 3 bases; J trimming: 7 bases; junction bases outside the gene matches: 12. The length of the CDR3 is 15 residues.